These 23 T cell receptor beta chains were sequenced from one sample in a study of blood T cell repertoires in COVID-19 (dated by TCRdb to about 2020). Libraries were prepared through the immunoSEQ multiplex PCR assay. TCRdb holds this immuneACCESS table with in-frame rearrangements only. Some clones are missing; in checked studies, unresolved V genes explain under half, and the rest has no known cause. This sample comprises about 160,000 clones, more than 70% of them detected only once. The ten biggest clones cover roughly 7% of the sample. Sequenced material: peripheral blood. Receptors were obtained from a man aged 45-65 years with active or convalescent COVID-19.

The chain couples TRBV9 to TRBJ2-2; TRBD1 matches at 7 bases. Germline V gene sequence: CDR1 SGDLS, CDR2 YYNGEE. This CDR3 contains 15 residues. Trimming cost V 4 bases and J 3 bases; bases outside gene matches: 6. The CDR3 spells CASSLGQLHTGELFF. The CDR3 DNA reads TGTGCCAGCAGCTTGGGACAGCTCCACACCGGGGAGCTGTTTTTT.

This clone was detected once. The chain links TRBV18 to TRBJ1-4; D is uncertain. The CDR3 length is 16 residues. V dropped 3 bases and J dropped 0 bases, with 11 bases sitting between them. CDR1 KGHSH and CDR2 LQKENI come from the germline V gene. In DNA form, the CDR3 reads TGTGCCAGCTCACCTTTAAGCTTTGCAACTAATGAAAAACTGTTTTTT. This codes for CASSPLSFATNEKLFF.

The J gene is TRBJ1-2, the V gene TRBV9, with D hard to call. V was clipped by 4 bases and J by 6 bases, with 16 bases between them. Germline lookup yields CDR1 SGDLS and CDR2 YYNGEE. CDR3 length equals 14 residues. CDR3 protein: CASSLRPDRDGYTF. CDR3 in DNA: TGTGCCAGCAGCTTGCGACCTGACCGGGATGGCTACACCTTC.

The rearrangement links TRBV6-5 to TRBJ2-3; no firm D call. This CDR3 has 12 residues. Trimming cost V 9 bases and J 2 bases, with 9 bases left between them. Germline-derived CDR1 and CDR2 are MNHEY and SVGAGI. The CDR3 DNA reads TGTGCCAGTGAACAGAACACAGATACGCAGTATTTT. Residues: CASEQNTDTQYF.

The chain couples TRBV24-1 to TRBJ1-5, with 10 bases that match TRBD1. Per the germline V gene, CDR1 is KGHDR and CDR2 is SFDVKD. V dropped 4 bases and J dropped 3; count of bases not matched to a gene: 5. The CDR3 is made up of 16 amino acids. CDR3 sequence reads: CATSEPGTGDNQPQHF. In nucleotides, the CDR3 is TGTGCCACCAGTGAACCTGGGACAGGGGACAATCAGCCCCAGCATTTT.

This chain joins TRBV28 and TRBJ2-3; 10 nucleotides line up with TRBD2. Germline V gene sequence: CDR1 MDHEN, CDR2 SYDVKM. CDR3 length: 15 amino acids. Trimming cost V 6 bases and J 4 bases; bases outside gene matches: 7. CDR3 in DNA: TGTGCCAGCAGGGTCCTAGCGGGAGTAGCAGATACGCAGTATTTT. Amino acid sequence: CASRVLAGVADTQYF.

This clone was detected a few times. The rearrangement joins TRBV21-1 to TRBJ1-4; no check of the table's D call, TRBD1, against the DNA was made. TRBV21-1 is described as a pseudogene. This CDR3 region has 18 residues. CDR3 DNA sequence: TGTGCCAGCAGCAAAACAGGTTGGCGTCCCGGCGGAAATGAAAAACTGTTTTTT. Encoded protein: CASSKTGWRPGGNEKLFF.

The J gene is TRBJ1-4, the V gene TRBV9; 9 bases fit TRBD1. Unmatched junction bases numbered 5, after V lost 6 bases and J lost 8 bases. This CDR3 is 13 amino acids long. Germline V gives CDR1 SGDLS, CDR2 YYNGEE. Written as DNA, the CDR3 is TGTGCCAGCAACACAGGGGGCAGGGAAAAACTGTTTTTT. It translates to CASNTGGREKLFF.

J is TRBJ1-3 and V is TRBV11-3; D not certain. Germline V lookup: CDR1 SGHNT, CDR2 YENEEA. The CDR3 has 16 amino acids. Trimming shortened V by 1 base and J by 2 bases, and 12 bases separated the two germline ends. In DNA form, the CDR3 reads TGTGCCAGCAGCTTAGTTTCATCCGGGACTGGAAACACCATATATTTT. Translated, it gives CASSLVSSGTGNTIYF.

The chain links TRBV11-1 to TRBJ2-1; TRBD2 aligns across 10 bases. CDR3 size: 15 residues. The J segment lost 6 bases and the V segment lost 5 bases, leaving 7 bases of the junction unmatched. Per germline, CDR1 SGHAT and CDR2 FQDESV (reference sequence). The chain's CDR3 is CASSLGTSVTNEQFF. The DNA of the CDR3 is TGTGCCAGCAGCCTCGGGACTAGCGTTACCAATGAGCAGTTCTTC.

The chain joins TRBV21-1 to TRBJ2-7; the table's D call, TRBD2, has no DNA check behind it. TRBV21-1 is assigned pseudogene status. The CDR3 is made up of 16 amino acids. CDR3 nucleotides: TGTGCCAGCACCTCCCGGCCTAGCGGGAGAAAGTGCGAGCAGTACTTC. Translated: CASTSRPSGRKCEQYF.

This chain joins TRBV7-3 and TRBJ1-1, with TRBD1 as a possible D gene (6 bases). Trimming shortened V by 5 bases and J by 3 bases, and 13 bases separated the two germline ends. This CDR3 contains 14 residues. Germline V lookup: CDR1 SGHTA, CDR2 FQGTGA. CDR3 protein: CASSGTGLDTEAFF. The CDR3 bases are TGTGCCAGCAGCGGAACAGGGCTGGACACTGAAGCTTTCTTT.

This clone has more than one count but fewer than ten. The chain uses TRBV2 and TRBJ1-1; D unclear. Trimming removed 8 bases at V and 1 base at J, with 11 bases between. Germline CDR1 SNHLY, CDR2 FYNNEI. This CDR3 comprises 13 residues. The CDR3 protein is CASAKNRNTEAFF. CDR3 nucleotide sequence: TGTGCCAGCGCGAAAAACAGGAACACTGAAGCTTTCTTT. The full variable domain, completed using reference TRBV2 and TRBJ1-1, is EPEVTQTPSHQVTQMGQEVILRCVPISNHLYFYWYRQILGQKVEFLVSFYNNEISEKSEIFDDQFSVERPDGSNFTLKIRSTKLEDSAMYFCASAKNRNTEAFFGQGTRLTVV.

The chain couples TRBV7-6 to TRBJ2-3, with 11 bases aligning to TRBD2. V gave up 1 base and J gave up 0 bases; unmatched junction bases: 0. The germline gives CDR1 SGHVS, CDR2 FNYEAQ. CDR3 size: 16 residues. Here the CDR3 DNA reads TGTGCCAGCAGCTTAGGACTAGCGGGGAGCACAGATACGCAGTATTTT. This encodes CASSLGLAGSTDTQYF. Combining the CDR3 with reference TRBV7-6 and TRBJ2-3 gives the whole variable domain GAGVSQSPRYKVTKRGQDVALRCDPISGHVSLYWYRQALGQGPEFLTYFNYEAQQDKSGLPNDRFSAERPEGSISTLTIQRTEQRDSAMYRCASSLGLAGSTDTQYFGPGTRLTVL.

This clone appeared a single time. V is TRBV9 and J is TRBJ2-1; unclear D gene. The ends were cut back, 4 bases at V and 0 bases at J, with 14 bases in the middle. The CDR3 loop spans 16 amino acids. The germline V gene has CDR1 SGDLS and CDR2 YYNGEE. In DNA form, the CDR3 reads TGTGCCAGCAGCCCCGAGACTTCAAGCTCCTACAATGAGCAGTTCTTC. Its protein is CASSPETSSSYNEQFF.

The chain links TRBV5-5 to TRBJ1-1; no definite D call. The germline V and J ends were trimmed by 3 bases and 0 bases, with 15 bases remaining between them. This CDR3 is built from 16 residues. Germline loops: CDR1 SGHKS, CDR2 YYEKEE (reference sequence). Written as DNA, the CDR3 is TGTGCCAGCAGCTCCGATTTGGGCGCCTTGAACACTGAAGCTTTCTTT. Its protein product is CASSSDLGALNTEAFF. Full variable domain (remainder filled in from reference TRBV5-5 and TRBJ1-1): DAGVTQSPTHLIKTRGQQVTLRCSPISGHKSVSWYQQVLGQGPQFIFQYYEKEERGRGNFPDRFSARQFPNYSSELNVNALLLGDSALYLCASSSDLGALNTEAFFGQGTRLTVV.

This sequence joins TRBV5-8 and TRBJ1-3, with a tentative D call TRBD1 (6 bases). The V gene's germline CDR1 is SGHTS and CDR2 YDEGEE. V was shortened by 4 bases and J by 0 bases, with 11 bases between the two germline ends. This CDR3 region has 15 residues. CDR3 sequence: CASSRDTSSGNTIYF. CDR3 in DNA: TGTGCCAGCAGCCGGGACACCAGCTCTGGAAACACCATATATTTT.

The rearrangement links TRBV7-9 to TRBJ2-7; 12 bases match TRBD2. J gave up 2 bases and V 3 bases, and 5 bases lay outside the gene matches. This CDR3 is 16 amino acids long. Looked up from germline, CDR1 is SEHNR and CDR2 is FQNEAQ (reference sequence). CDR3 in amino acids: CASSLAWTSGAYEQYF. For the CDR3, the DNA is TGTGCCAGCAGCTTGGCCTGGACTAGCGGGGCCTACGAGCAGTACTTC.

V usage is TRBV2 and J usage is TRBJ2-5; TRBD1 aligns across 8 bases. CDR1 is SNHLY and CDR2 is FYNNEI in the germline V gene. J gave up 9 bases and V 5 bases, and 14 bases lay outside the gene matches. CDR3 length: 15 residues. The CDR3 here is CASSTSGGKGMAQYF. In nucleotides, the CDR3 is TGTGCCAGCAGTACCTCAGGGGGCAAGGGAATGGCCCAGTACTTC.

This chain links TRBV6-5 with TRBJ2-5, with 7 nucleotides matching TRBD1. The CDR3 contains 13 residues. From germline, CDR1 is MNHEY and CDR2 SVGAGI. V was pared by 6 bases and J by 6 bases, with 7 bases of the junction left unmatched. The CDR3 nucleotides read TGTGCCAGCAGCCCAGACAGGGTAAAGACCCAGTACTTC. This translates into CASSPDRVKTQYF.

V gene TRBV7-9 combines with J gene TRBJ1-1; no clear D. CDR1 is SEHNR and CDR2 is FQNEAQ in the germline V gene (reference sequence). Trimming left V 8 bases short and J 6 bases short, with 19 bases between. This CDR3 comprises 14 residues. The CDR3 DNA is TGTGCCAGCTGCCCCCGGGGATCTCCGCCTGAAGCTTTCTTT. This sequence encodes CASCPRGSPPEAFF.

This clone was detected once. The rearrangement links TRBV2 to TRBJ1-1, with 7 bases lining up with TRBD1. This CDR3 spans 15 amino acids. V dropped 7 bases and J dropped 2; count of bases not matched to a gene: 10. Per the germline V gene, CDR1 is SNHLY and CDR2 is FYNNEI. CDR3 protein: CASNRQGGGNTEAFF. CDR3 bases: TGTGCCAGCAATAGACAGGGTGGGGGAAACACTGAAGCTTTCTTT.

The V and J genes are TRBV23-1 and TRBJ1-1; 7 positions agree with TRBD1. TRBV23-1 is noted as an ORF with a role that remains uncertain. The CDR3 length is 16 residues. With 6 bases clipped from V and 0 bases from J, the junction kept 10 bases outside the gene matches. The CDR3 region has the DNA TGCGCCAGCAGGGGCCGGGGCAGGGGGGTGAACACTGAAGCTTTCTTT. It encodes CASRGRGRGVNTEAFF.